The T cell receptor beta chain under discussion was sequenced for a study of blood T cell repertoires in COVID-19. For the study at large: Spain, Italy and the United States supplied samples that represented acute and convalescent COVID-19. T cells, B-cell-depleted T cells, or PBMCs supplied cDNA or gDNA.

Trimming stripped 3 bases from V and 10 bases from J, with 13 bases between. The germline CDR1 and CDR2 sequences are GTSNPN and SVGIG (reference sequence). The CDR3 runs 13 residues. Methods used by the authors: Counts of nucleated cells, estimated from reference gene primer amplification, were obtained. Only in-frame clones appear in the TCRdb table, and some are missing; sequencing was by immunoSEQ multiplex PCR. V and J calls plus clone size are reproduced from that table; the DNA served to infer D and trimming. This table holds roughly 140,000 clones, approximately 73% found once. The sample comprised peripheral blood. V gene TRBV30 combines with J gene TRBJ1-6; unclear D gene. This receptor was identified in a woman older than 75 with acute or convalescent COVID-19. CDR3 bases: TGTGCCTGGAGGATCGGGAGTGTCTCACCCCTCCACTTT. This gives the protein CAWRIGSVSPLHF.